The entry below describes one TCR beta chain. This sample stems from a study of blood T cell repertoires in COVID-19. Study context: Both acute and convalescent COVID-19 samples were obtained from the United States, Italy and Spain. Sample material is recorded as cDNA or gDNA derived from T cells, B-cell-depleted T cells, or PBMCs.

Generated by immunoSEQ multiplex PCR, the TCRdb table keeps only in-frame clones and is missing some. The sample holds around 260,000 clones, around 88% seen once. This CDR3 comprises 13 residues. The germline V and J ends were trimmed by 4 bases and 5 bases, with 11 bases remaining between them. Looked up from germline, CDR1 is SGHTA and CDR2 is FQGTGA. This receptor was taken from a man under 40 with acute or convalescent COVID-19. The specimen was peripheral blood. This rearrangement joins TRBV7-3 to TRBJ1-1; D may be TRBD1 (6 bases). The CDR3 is CASSSHRETEAFF. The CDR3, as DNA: TGTGCCAGCAGCTCCCACAGGGAGACTGAAGCTTTCTTT.